The 12 T cell receptor beta chains given below trace back to one sample, sequenced in a study of vaccination effects on CD4 cells after COVID-19. These receptors have no known antigen. Assay used: immunoSEQ multiplex PCR; TCRdb lists only in-frame clones, some missing. The sample lists tens of thousands of clones; about four fifths were seen once. Under the ViraFEST assay, PBMC were stimulated with viral peptide pools so that antigen-specific CD4+ T cells expanded. Sequencing was performed afterwards. When around 9 days of culture had elapsed, CD4+ T cells were isolated. Testing of the vaccine recipients showed negative nucleocapsid antibodies and no prior SARS-CoV-2 infection. The sequences come from CD4+ T cells from PBMCs cultured with SARS-CoV-2 spike peptides, collected before COVID-19 vaccination. These receptors were taken from a human donor who received a COVID-19 vaccine.

CDR3 DNA sequence: TGTGCCAGCAGTTACTCAGGATCTGGAAACACCATATATTTT. Protein: CASSYSGSGNTIYF. This chain uses TRBV6-5 with TRBJ1-3; D is uncertain. Trimming stripped 0 bases from V and 1 base from J, with 4 bases between. CDR3 length: 14 residues. Germline CDR1 and CDR2: MNHEY and SVGAGI.

The V call is TRBV4-1, the J call TRBJ1-1; unclear D gene. The germline gives CDR1 MGHRA, CDR2 YSYEKL. The length of the CDR3 is 14 residues. Trimming removed 1 base at V and 4 bases at J, with 10 bases between. CDR3 loop: CASSQVQRVTEAFF. In DNA form, the CDR3 reads TGCGCCAGCAGCCAAGTTCAGAGGGTCACTGAAGCTTTCTTT.

The V and J genes are TRBV25-1 and TRBJ2-2; D gene uncertain. This CDR3 spans 12 amino acids. The V end lost 6 bases, the J end lost 1 base, and 3 bases lay between the germline ends. Germline V gives CDR1 MGHDK, CDR2 SYGVNS. The CDR3 coding sequence is TGTGCCAGCAGACAGAACACCGGGGAGCTGTTTTTT. As protein: CASRQNTGELFF.

V is TRBV11-3 and J is TRBJ2-1; TRBD1 agrees at 9 bases. Germline V gene sequence: CDR1 SGHNT, CDR2 YENEEA. V shed 3 bases and J 2 bases; nucleotides not matched to a gene: 2. The CDR3 is 15 residues long. The CDR3 DNA follows: TGTGCCAGCAGCTTGGGGACAGGGACCTACAATGAGCAGTTCTTC. Translated: CASSLGTGTYNEQFF.

The chain couples TRBV7-8 to TRBJ2-3; TRBD1 or TRBD2 may be the D gene (5 bases each). The CDR3 spans 14 residues. Trimming took off 3 bases at V and 5 bases at J, with 12 bases between the two ends. CDR1 is SGHVS and CDR2 is FQNEAQ in the germline V gene. The DNA of the CDR3 is TGTGCCAGCAGCTTTTCCGGGGCGGGAGATACGCAGTATTTT. Translated: CASSFSGAGDTQYF.

The chain employs TRBV5-8 and TRBJ2-5; TRBD1 or TRBD2 may be the D gene (6 bases each). The CDR3 runs 17 residues. V was clipped by 3 bases and J by 4 bases, with 22 bases between them. CDR1 and CDR2 from the germline V gene are SGHTS and YDEGEE. The CDR3, as DNA: TGTGCCAGCAGCTGGGGAAGGGGGGCTTTGATTGGAGAGACCCAGTACTTC. Translation: CASSWGRGALIGETQYF.

The chain joins TRBV19 to TRBJ1-2, with 8 bases identical to TRBD1. The junction had 11 bases not matched to a gene; V was cut back by 6 bases and J by 8 bases. The germline CDR1 and CDR2 sequences are LNHDA and SQIVND (reference sequence). This CDR3 spans 14 amino acids. The CDR3 loop is CASSLISGGAGYTF. Here the CDR3 DNA reads TGTGCCAGTAGCTTAATATCAGGGGGCGCAGGCTACACCTTC.

The gene calls are TRBV9 and TRBJ2-6; the D is unclear. Trimming removed 3 bases at V and 1 base at J, with 5 bases between. The V gene's germline CDR1 is SGDLS and CDR2 YYNGEE. The CDR3 spans 14 residues. As DNA, the CDR3 is TGTGCCAGCAGCGCTTGGTCTGGGGCCAACGTCCTGACTTTC. This codes for CASSAWSGANVLTF.

The CDR3 here is CASSQAGTGPSYTF. For the CDR3, the DNA is TGCGCCAGCAGCCAAGCAGGGACAGGGCCTTCCTACACCTTC. V gene TRBV4-3 combines with J gene TRBJ1-2; TRBD1 agrees at 9 bases. The CDR3 has 14 amino acids. V lost 1 base to trimming and J lost 10 bases; unmatched junction nucleotides: 7. Germline CDR1 reads LGHNA; CDR2 reads YSLEER.

The V gene is TRBV7-3, the J gene TRBJ2-4; TRBD1 matches at 8 bases. From germline, CDR1 is SGHTA and CDR2 FQGTGA. This CDR3 spans 15 amino acids. After removal of 2 bases from V and 7 bases from J, the junction contained 7 bases not matched to a gene. This CDR3 is CASSLQPGGRNIQYF. In DNA, the CDR3 is TGTGCCAGCAGCTTACAGCCAGGGGGCAGGAACATTCAGTACTTC.

CDR3 sequence: CASSLRGAGADTQYF. In DNA form, the CDR3 reads TGTGCCAGCAGCTTAAGGGGGGCCGGGGCAGATACGCAGTATTTT. This chain links TRBV7-8 with TRBJ2-3; the D gene could be TRBD1 or TRBD2 (6 bases each). The CDR3 is 15 residues long. V lost 2 bases and J 4 bases, leaving 13 bases between the germline ends. CDR1 is SGHVS and CDR2 is FQNEAQ in the germline V gene. The full variable domain, completed using reference TRBV7-8 and TRBJ2-3, is GAGVSQSPRYKVAKRGQDVALRCDPISGHVSLFWYQQALGQGPEFLTYFQNEAQLDKSGLPSDRFFAERPEGSVSTLKIQRTQQEDSAVYLCASSLRGAGADTQYFGPGTRLTVL.

The CDR3 is CASRRQGSYEQYV. CDR3 DNA sequence: TGTGCCAGCAGGCGACAGGGCTCCTACGAGCAGTACGTC. V gene TRBV6-6 combines with J gene TRBJ2-7, with 7 bases fitting TRBD1. There are 13 residues in the CDR3. Germline V gene sequence: CDR1 MNHNY, CDR2 SVGAGI (reference sequence). J was trimmed by 0 bases and V by 6 bases; bases with no gene match: 2.